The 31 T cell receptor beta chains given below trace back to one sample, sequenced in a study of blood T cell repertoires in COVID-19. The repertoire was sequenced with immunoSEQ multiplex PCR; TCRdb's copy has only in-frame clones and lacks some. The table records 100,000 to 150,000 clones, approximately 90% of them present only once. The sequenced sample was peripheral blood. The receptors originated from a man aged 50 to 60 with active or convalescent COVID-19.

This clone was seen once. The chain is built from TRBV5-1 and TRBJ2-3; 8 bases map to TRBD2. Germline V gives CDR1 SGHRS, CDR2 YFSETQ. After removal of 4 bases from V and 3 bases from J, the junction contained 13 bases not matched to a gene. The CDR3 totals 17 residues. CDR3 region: CASSTRLAGVPTDTQYF. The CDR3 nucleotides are TGCGCCAGCAGCACCCGCCTAGCGGGTGTTCCGACAGATACGCAGTATTTT.

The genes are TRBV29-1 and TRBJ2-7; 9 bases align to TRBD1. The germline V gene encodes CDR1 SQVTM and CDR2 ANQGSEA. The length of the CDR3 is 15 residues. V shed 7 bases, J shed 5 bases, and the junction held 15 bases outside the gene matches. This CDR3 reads CSAHSPGQGKNEQYF. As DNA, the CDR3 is TGCAGCGCCCACTCCCCCGGACAGGGGAAGAACGAGCAGTACTTC.

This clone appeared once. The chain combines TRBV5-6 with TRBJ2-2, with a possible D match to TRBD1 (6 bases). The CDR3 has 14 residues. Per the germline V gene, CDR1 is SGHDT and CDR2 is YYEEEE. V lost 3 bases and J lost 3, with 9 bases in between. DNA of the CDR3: TGTGCCAGCAGCTGGGGGCCCGACACCGGGGAGCTGTTTTTT. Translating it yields CASSWGPDTGELFF.

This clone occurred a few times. The CDR3 reads CATQGQGAANEKLFF. CDR3 sequence (DNA): TGTGCCACTCAAGGACAGGGGGCGGCTAATGAAAAACTGTTTTTT. The V call is TRBV2, the J call TRBJ1-4; 11 nucleotides line up with TRBD1. The CDR3 loop spans 15 amino acids. With V trimmed by 10 bases and J by 3 bases, 7 bases remained unmatched. Germline CDR1 reads SNHLY; CDR2 reads FYNNEI.

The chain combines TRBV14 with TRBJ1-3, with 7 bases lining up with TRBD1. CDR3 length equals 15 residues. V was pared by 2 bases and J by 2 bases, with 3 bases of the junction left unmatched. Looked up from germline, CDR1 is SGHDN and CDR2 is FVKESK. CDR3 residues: CASSQQTGAGNTIYF. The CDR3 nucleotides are TGTGCCAGCAGCCAACAAACAGGGGCTGGAAACACCATATATTTT.

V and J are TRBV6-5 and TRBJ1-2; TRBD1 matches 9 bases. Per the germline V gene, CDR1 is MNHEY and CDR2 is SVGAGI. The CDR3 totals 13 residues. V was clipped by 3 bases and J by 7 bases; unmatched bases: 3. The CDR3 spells CASSYGTGFGYTF. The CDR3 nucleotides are TGTGCCAGCAGTTATGGGACAGGGTTTGGCTACACCTTC.

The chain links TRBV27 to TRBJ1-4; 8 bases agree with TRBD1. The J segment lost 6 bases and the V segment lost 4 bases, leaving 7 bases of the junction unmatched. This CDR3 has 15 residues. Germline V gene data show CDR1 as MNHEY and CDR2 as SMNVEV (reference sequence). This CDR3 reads CASSSTGGRDEKLFF. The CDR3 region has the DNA TGTGCCAGCAGTTCCACAGGGGGAAGGGATGAAAAACTGTTTTTT.

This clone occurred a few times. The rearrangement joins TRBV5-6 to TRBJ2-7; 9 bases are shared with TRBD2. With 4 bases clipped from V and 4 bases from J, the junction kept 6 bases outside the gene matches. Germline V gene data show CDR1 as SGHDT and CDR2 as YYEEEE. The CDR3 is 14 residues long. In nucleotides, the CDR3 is TGTGCCAGCAGCCCCGGGACTAGCCTATACGAGCAGTACTTC. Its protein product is CASSPGTSLYEQYF. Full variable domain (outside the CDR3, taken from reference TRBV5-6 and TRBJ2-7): DAGVTQSPTHLIKTRGQQVTLRCSPKSGHDTVSWYQQALGQGPQFIFQYYEEEERQRGNFPDRFSGHQFPNYSSELNVNALLLGDSALYLCASSPGTSLYEQYFGPGTRLTVT.

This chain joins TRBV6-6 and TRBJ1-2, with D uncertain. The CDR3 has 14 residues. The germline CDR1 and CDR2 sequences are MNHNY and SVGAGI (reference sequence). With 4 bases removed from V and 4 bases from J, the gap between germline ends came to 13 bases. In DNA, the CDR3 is TGTGCCAGCAGTTCCCTTGGGCAGACCTATGGCTACACCTTC. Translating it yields CASSSLGQTYGYTF.

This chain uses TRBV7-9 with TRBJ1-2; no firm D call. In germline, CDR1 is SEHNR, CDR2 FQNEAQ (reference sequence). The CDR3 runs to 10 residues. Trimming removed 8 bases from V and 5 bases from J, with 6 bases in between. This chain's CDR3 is CASGEYGYTF. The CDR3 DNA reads TGTGCCAGCGGGGAGTATGGCTACACCTTC.

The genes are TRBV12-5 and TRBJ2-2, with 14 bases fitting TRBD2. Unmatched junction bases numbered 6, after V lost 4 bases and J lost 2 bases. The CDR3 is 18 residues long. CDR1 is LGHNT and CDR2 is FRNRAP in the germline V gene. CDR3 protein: CASGYGTSGGPNTGELFF. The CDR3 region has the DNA TGTGCTAGTGGTTACGGGACTAGCGGGGGACCCAACACCGGGGAGCTGTTTTTT.

CDR3 loop: CASSGTGGGQPQHF. CDR3 DNA: TGTGCCAGTAGTGGGACAGGGGGGGGTCAGCCCCAGCATTTT. This chain links TRBV19 with TRBJ1-5; 11 bases map to TRBD1. The CDR3 is made up of 14 amino acids. The V and J ends lost 5 bases and 6 bases, in that order; junction bases with no gene match: 3. The germline V gene encodes CDR1 LNHDA and CDR2 SQIVND (reference sequence). Drawing the rest from reference TRBV19 and TRBJ1-5, the complete variable domain is DGGITQSPKYLFRKEGQNVTLSCEQNLNHDAMYWYRQDPGQGLRLIYYSQIVNDFQKGDIAEGYSVSREKKESFPLTVTSAQKNPTAFYLCASSGTGGGQPQHFGDGTRLSIL.

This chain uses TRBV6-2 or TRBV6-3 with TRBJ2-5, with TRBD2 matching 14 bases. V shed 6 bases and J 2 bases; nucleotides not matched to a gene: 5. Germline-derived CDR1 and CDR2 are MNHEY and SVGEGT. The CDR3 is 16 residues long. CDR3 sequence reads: CASSTTSGGGQETQYF. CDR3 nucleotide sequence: TGTGCCAGCAGCACGACTAGCGGGGGGGGACAAGAGACCCAGTACTTC.

This chain's CDR3 is CASSAGTATNSPLHF. CDR3 coding DNA: TGCGCCAGCAGCGCAGGGACAGCGACTAATTCACCCCTCCACTTT. The rearrangement uses TRBV5-1 and TRBJ1-6; the match to TRBD1 covers 7 bases. The CDR3 sequence is 15 residues long. Germline loops: CDR1 SGHRS, CDR2 YFSETQ. Losses at the gene ends were 4 bases for V and 6 bases for J; bases not matched to a gene: 7.

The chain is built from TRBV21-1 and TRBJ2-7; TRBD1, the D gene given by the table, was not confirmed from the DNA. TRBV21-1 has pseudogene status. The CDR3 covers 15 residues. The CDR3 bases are TGTGCCAGCAGCAAAGCACAGGTTTTCCTCGACGAGCAGTACTTC. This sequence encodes CASSKAQVFLDEQYF.

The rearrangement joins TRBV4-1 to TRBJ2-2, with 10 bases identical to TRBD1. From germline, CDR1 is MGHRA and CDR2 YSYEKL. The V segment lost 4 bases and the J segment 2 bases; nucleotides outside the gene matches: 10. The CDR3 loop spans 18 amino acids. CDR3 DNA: TGCGCCAGCAGCCGCGGGACAGGGGTAAATGTTAACACCGGGGAGCTGTTTTTT. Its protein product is CASSRGTGVNVNTGELFF.

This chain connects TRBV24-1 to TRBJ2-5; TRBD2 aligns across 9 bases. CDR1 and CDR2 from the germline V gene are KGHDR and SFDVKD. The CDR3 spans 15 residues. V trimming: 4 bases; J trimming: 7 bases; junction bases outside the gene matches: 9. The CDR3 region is CATSEDGTSRGTQYF. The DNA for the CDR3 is TGTGCCACCAGTGAAGACGGGACTAGCCGTGGGACCCAGTACTTC.

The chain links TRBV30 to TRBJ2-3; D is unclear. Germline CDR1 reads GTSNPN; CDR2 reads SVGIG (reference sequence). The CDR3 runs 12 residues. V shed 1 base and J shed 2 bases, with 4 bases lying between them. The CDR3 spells CAWSGYTDTQYF. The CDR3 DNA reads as TGTGCCTGGAGTGGCTACACAGATACGCAGTATTTT.

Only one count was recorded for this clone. Here the CDR3 reads CASSLDRSYNEQFF. The CDR3 nucleotides read TGCGCCAGCAGCTTGGATCGCTCCTACAATGAGCAGTTCTTC. The chain employs TRBV5-1 and TRBJ2-1, with no clear D. With 0 bases removed from V and 0 bases from J, the gap between germline ends came to 4 bases. The CDR3 consists of 14 residues. The germline V gene has CDR1 SGHRS and CDR2 YFSETQ.

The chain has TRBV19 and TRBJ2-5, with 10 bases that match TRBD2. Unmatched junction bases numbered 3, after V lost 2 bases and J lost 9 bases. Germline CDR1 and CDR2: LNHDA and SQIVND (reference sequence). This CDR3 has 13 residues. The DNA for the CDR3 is TGTGCCAGTAGTATAAGCGGGGGGGCGTCCCAGTACTTC. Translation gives CASSISGGASQYF. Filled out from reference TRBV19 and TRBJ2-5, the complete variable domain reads DGGITQSPKYLFRKEGQNVTLSCEQNLNHDAMYWYRQDPGQGLRLIYYSQIVNDFQKGDIAEGYSVSREKKESFPLTVTSAQKNPTAFYLCASSISGGASQYFGPGTRLLVL.

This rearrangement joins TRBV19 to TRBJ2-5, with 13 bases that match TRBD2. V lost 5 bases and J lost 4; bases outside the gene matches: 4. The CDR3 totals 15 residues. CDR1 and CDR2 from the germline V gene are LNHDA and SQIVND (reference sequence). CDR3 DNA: TGTGCCAGTAGTGCCGGGACTAGCGGGGTAGAGACCCAGTACTTC. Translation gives CASSAGTSGVETQYF.

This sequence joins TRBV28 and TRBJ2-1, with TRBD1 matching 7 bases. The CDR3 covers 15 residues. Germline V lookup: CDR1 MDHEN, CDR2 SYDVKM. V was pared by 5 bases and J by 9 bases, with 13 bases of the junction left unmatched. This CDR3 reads CASSDIGGFGGEQFF. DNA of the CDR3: TGTGCCAGCAGTGATATAGGGGGCTTTGGCGGTGAGCAGTTCTTC.

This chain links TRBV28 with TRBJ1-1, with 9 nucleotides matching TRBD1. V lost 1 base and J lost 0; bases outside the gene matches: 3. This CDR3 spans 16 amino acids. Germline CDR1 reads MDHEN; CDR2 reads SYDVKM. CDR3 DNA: TGTGCCAGCAGTTTATCTACAGGGGGCTTGAACACTGAAGCTTTCTTT. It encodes CASSLSTGGLNTEAFF.

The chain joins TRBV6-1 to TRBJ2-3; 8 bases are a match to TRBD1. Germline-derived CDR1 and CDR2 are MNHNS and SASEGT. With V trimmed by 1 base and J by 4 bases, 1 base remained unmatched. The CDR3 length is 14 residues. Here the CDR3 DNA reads TGTGCCAGCAGTGAAGGGACAGGGTCAGATACGCAGTATTTT. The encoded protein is CASSEGTGSDTQYF.

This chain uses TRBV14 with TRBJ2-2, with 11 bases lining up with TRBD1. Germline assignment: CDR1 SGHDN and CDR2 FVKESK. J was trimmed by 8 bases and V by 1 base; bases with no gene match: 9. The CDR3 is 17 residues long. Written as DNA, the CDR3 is TGTGCCAGCAGCCAAGTGCGGGACAGGGGGGTAAGTGGGGAGCTGTTTTTT. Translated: CASSQVRDRGVSGELFF.

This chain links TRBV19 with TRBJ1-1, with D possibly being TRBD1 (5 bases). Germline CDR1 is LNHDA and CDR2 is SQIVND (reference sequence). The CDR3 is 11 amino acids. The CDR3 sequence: CATDSYTEAFF. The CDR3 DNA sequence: TGTGCTACTGACAGCTACACTGAAGCTTTCTTT.

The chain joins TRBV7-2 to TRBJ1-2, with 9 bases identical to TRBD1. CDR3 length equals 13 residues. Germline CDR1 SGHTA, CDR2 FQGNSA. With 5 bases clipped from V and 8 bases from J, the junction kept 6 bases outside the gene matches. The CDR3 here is CASSPGTGRGYTF. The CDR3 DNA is TGTGCCAGCAGCCCGGGGACAGGGAGAGGCTACACCTTC.

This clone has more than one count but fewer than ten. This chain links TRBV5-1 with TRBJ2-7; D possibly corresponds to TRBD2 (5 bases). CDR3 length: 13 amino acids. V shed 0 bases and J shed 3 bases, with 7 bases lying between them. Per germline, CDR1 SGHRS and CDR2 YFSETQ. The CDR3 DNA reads TGCGCCAGCAGCTTGGCTGGGAGCTACGAGCAGTACTTC. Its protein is CASSLAGSYEQYF.

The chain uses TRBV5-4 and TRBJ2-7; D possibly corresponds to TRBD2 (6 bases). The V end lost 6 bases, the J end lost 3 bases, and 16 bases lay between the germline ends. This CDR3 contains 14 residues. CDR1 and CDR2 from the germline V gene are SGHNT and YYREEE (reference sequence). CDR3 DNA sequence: TGTGCCAGCACCCAAGGTGCGGGAAGCTACGAGCAGTACTTC. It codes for CASTQGAGSYEQYF.

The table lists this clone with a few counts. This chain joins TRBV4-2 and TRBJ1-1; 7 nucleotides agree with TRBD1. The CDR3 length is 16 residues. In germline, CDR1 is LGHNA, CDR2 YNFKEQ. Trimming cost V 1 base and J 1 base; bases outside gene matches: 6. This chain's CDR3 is CASSQGSRQGNTEAFF. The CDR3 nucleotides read TGTGCCAGCAGCCAAGGCTCGCGACAGGGGAACACTGAAGCTTTCTTT.

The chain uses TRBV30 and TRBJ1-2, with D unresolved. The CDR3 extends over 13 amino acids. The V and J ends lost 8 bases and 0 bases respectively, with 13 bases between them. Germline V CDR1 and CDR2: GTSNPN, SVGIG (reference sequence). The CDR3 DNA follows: TGTGCCCGGGAGGACTCCGCTAACTATGGCTACACCTTC. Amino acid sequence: CAREDSANYGYTF.